This T cell receptor beta chain originates from a study of graft-versus-host responses after intestinal transplantation. The overall study: Multivisceral, liver-intestinal, or isolated intestinal transplants were performed in recipients. Each patient got anti-thymocyte globulin induction, then tacrolimus and steroids for three to four years.

Concerning this clone: Its specificity is not known.

Assay: immunoSEQ multiplex PCR; the TCRdb copy retains only in-frame clones and omits some. The repertoire holds roughly 45,000 clones, around 96% seen once, with around 1.6% in the top ten. Study-level points and caveats: Ileal or blood samples showed some GvH clones first, and such clones were also found in recipient marrow. Early post-transplant HvG declines tracked with peak circulating GvH clone levels.

Germline V gene data show CDR1 as SGHRS and CDR2 as YFSETQ. The CDR3 extends over 15 amino acids. V dropped 4 bases and J dropped 3; count of bases not matched to a gene: 5. The TCR originated in a human patient who received an intestinal transplant, so some T cells may come from the graft donor. This rearrangement joins TRBV5-1 to TRBJ2-5; 11 nucleotides agree with TRBD2. The starting material was PBMCs, obtained approximately 350 days after intestinal transplant. CDR3 in DNA: TGCGCCAGCAGCCGTAGCGGGAGGGGGGAAGAGACCCAGTACTTC. Its protein product is CASSRSGRGEETQYF.